The rows below give T cell receptor beta chains drawn from one sample of a study of blood T cell repertoires in COVID-19. Sequencing used immunoSEQ multiplex PCR; TCRdb keeps in-frame clones, though not all of them. Here the sample spans 34,000 or so clones, around 90% being singletons. Material for sequencing was peripheral blood. The receptors here all came from a man in his fifties with active or convalescent COVID-19. CDR3s include the opening cysteine and the closing phenylalanine or tryptophan. The order of the fields is clone size, J gene, D gene, V gene, CDR3 protein, CDR3 DNA. The D gene is left open where the match is weak. Where a row states a size, it is once, few, many or the class of an expanded clone; other rows omit it.

clone size: once
J gene: TRBJ2-1
D gene: TRBD2
V gene: TRBV4-1
CDR3 protein: CASSQEPSGSYNEQFF
CDR3 DNA: TGCGCCAGCAGCCAAGAGCCTAGCGGCTCCTACAATGAGCAGTTCTTC

clone size: -
J gene: TRBJ2-7
D gene: -
V gene: TRBV7-2
CDR3 protein: CASSPPGLSYEQYF
CDR3 DNA: TGTGCCAGCAGCCCCCCGGGACTTAGCTACGAGCAGTACTTC

clone size: once
J gene: TRBJ2-7
D gene: -
V gene: TRBV30
CDR3 protein: CAWAQVHEQYF
CDR3 DNA: TGTGCCTGGGCCCAGGTCCACGAGCAGTACTTC

clone size: -
J gene: TRBJ2-2
D gene: -
V gene: TRBV28
CDR3 protein: CASREGDRNTGELFF
CDR3 DNA: TGTGCCAGCAGGGAGGGTGACAGGAACACCGGGGAGCTGTTTTTT

clone size: few
J gene: TRBJ1-6
D gene: -
V gene: TRBV5-7
CDR3 protein: CASSLAGSADGDSPLHF
CDR3 DNA: TGTGCCAGCAGCTTGGCCGGGTCAGCCGATGGAGATTCACCCCTCCACTTT

clone size: -
J gene: TRBJ2-3
D gene: TRBD2
V gene: TRBV6-2/TRBV6-3
CDR3 protein: CASSYREGTDTQYF
CDR3 DNA: TGTGCCAGCAGTTATCGGGAGGGAACAGATACGCAGTATTTT

clone size: -
J gene: TRBJ2-3
D gene: TRBD1
V gene: TRBV19
CDR3 protein: CASSIGEIGTGGTDTQYF
CDR3 DNA: TGTGCCAGTAGTATAGGTGAGATCGGGACAGGAGGCACAGATACGCAGTATTTT

clone size: -
J gene: TRBJ1-1
D gene: TRBD1
V gene: TRBV27
CDR3 protein: CASNRGLGTEAFF
CDR3 DNA: TGTGCCAGCAACAGGGGGCTCGGCACTGAAGCTTTCTTT

clone size: -
J gene: TRBJ2-1
D gene: -
V gene: TRBV18
CDR3 protein: CASSPLAYNEQFF
CDR3 DNA: TGTGCCAGCTCACCACTAGCTTACAATGAGCAGTTCTTC

clone size: -
J gene: TRBJ1-5
D gene: -
V gene: TRBV19
CDR3 protein: CASRRGNNQPQHF
CDR3 DNA: TGTGCCAGTCGAAGGGGGAACAATCAGCCCCAGCATTTT

clone size: -
J gene: TRBJ2-3
D gene: -
V gene: TRBV6-6
CDR3 protein: CASSYTQGSTDTQYF
CDR3 DNA: TGTGCCAGCAGTTACACTCAGGGCTCCACAGATACGCAGTATTTT

clone size: -
J gene: TRBJ2-7
D gene: -
V gene: TRBV6-2/TRBV6-3
CDR3 protein: CASSSATRGPTYEQYF
CDR3 DNA: TGTGCCAGCAGTTCCGCGACAAGGGGCCCTACCTACGAGCAGTACTTC

clone size: -
J gene: TRBJ2-1
D gene: TRBD2
V gene: TRBV6-2/TRBV6-3
CDR3 protein: CASSYRLAGGRNYNEQFF
CDR3 DNA: TGTGCCAGCAGTTACCGACTAGCGGGCGGCCGAAACTACAATGAGCAGTTCTTC

clone size: -
J gene: TRBJ1-2
D gene: TRBD1
V gene: TRBV28
CDR3 protein: CASSLWAGGNYGYTF
CDR3 DNA: TGTGCCAGCAGTTTATGGGCAGGGGGGAACTATGGCTACACCTTC

clone size: -
J gene: TRBJ2-6
D gene: TRBD2
V gene: TRBV24-1
CDR3 protein: CATSDWGGVPPGANVLTF
CDR3 DNA: TGTGCCACCAGTGATTGGGGAGGGGTCCCCCCTGGGGCCAACGTCCTGACTTTC

clone size: -
J gene: TRBJ2-3
D gene: TRBD1
V gene: TRBV10-3
CDR3 protein: CAISESEQGARTDTQYF
CDR3 DNA: TGTGCCATCAGTGAGTCGGAACAGGGGGCGCGTACAGATACGCAGTATTTT

clone size: once
J gene: TRBJ2-3
D gene: TRBD1
V gene: TRBV6-2/TRBV6-3
CDR3 protein: CASSYPQGTGGEDTQYF
CDR3 DNA: TGTGCCAGCAGTTATCCCCAAGGGACAGGGGGCGAAGATACGCAGTATTTT

clone size: -
J gene: TRBJ2-5
D gene: TRBD2
V gene: TRBV5-1
CDR3 protein: CASSPVAGSYQETQYF
CDR3 DNA: TGCGCCAGCAGCCCCGTAGCGGGCAGCTACCAAGAGACCCAGTACTTC

clone size: -
J gene: TRBJ2-5
D gene: TRBD1
V gene: TRBV4-3
CDR3 protein: CASSQGHSVQGAWETQYF
CDR3 DNA: TGCGCCAGCAGCCAAGGCCACTCGGTACAGGGGGCGTGGGAGACCCAGTACTTC

clone size: -
J gene: TRBJ1-1
D gene: TRBD1
V gene: TRBV7-2
CDR3 protein: CASSLDRVGEAFF
CDR3 DNA: TGTGCCAGCAGCCTGGACAGGGTTGGGGAAGCTTTCTTT

clone size: -
J gene: TRBJ2-5
D gene: TRBD2
V gene: TRBV5-4
CDR3 protein: CASSLGQAASGRETQYF
CDR3 DNA: TGTGCCAGCAGCTTGGGACAGGCGGCTAGCGGGAGGGAGACCCAGTACTTC

clone size: -
J gene: TRBJ2-1
D gene: TRBD1
V gene: TRBV19
CDR3 protein: CASSDRVNEQFF
CDR3 DNA: TGTGCCAGTAGCGACAGGGTGAATGAGCAGTTCTTC

clone size: -
J gene: TRBJ1-2
D gene: TRBD1
V gene: TRBV27
CDR3 protein: CASSPRQGASWGYTF
CDR3 DNA: TGTGCCAGCAGTCCCCGACAGGGGGCATCCTGGGGCTACACCTTC

clone size: -
J gene: TRBJ2-3
D gene: TRBD2
V gene: TRBV7-2
CDR3 protein: CASSFSGSLDTQYF
CDR3 DNA: TGTGCCAGCAGCTTTAGCGGGAGCCTTGATACGCAGTATTTT

clone size: -
J gene: TRBJ1-3
D gene: TRBD1
V gene: TRBV19
CDR3 protein: CASSSTGGARNTIYF
CDR3 DNA: TGTGCCAGTAGTTCGACAGGGGGCGCGAGAAACACCATATATTTT

clone size: -
J gene: TRBJ2-1
D gene: TRBD2
V gene: TRBV27
CDR3 protein: CASSSLLAGVSNEQFF
CDR3 DNA: TGTGCCAGCAGTTCCTTACTAGCGGGAGTGAGCAATGAGCAGTTCTTC

clone size: -
J gene: TRBJ1-4
D gene: TRBD1
V gene: TRBV11-2
CDR3 protein: CASSFQGQANEKLFF
CDR3 DNA: TGTGCCAGCAGCTTCCAAGGACAGGCGAATGAAAAACTGTTTTTT

clone size: -
J gene: TRBJ2-6
D gene: -
V gene: TRBV4-2
CDR3 protein: CASSQPDSSGANVLTF
CDR3 DNA: TGTGCCAGCAGCCAACCGGACAGTTCTGGGGCCAACGTCCTGACTTTC

clone size: -
J gene: TRBJ2-1
D gene: TRBD2
V gene: TRBV5-1
CDR3 protein: CASSIASGTLSYNEQFF
CDR3 DNA: TGCGCCAGCAGCATAGCTAGCGGGACCCTCTCCTACAATGAGCAGTTCTTC

clone size: -
J gene: TRBJ2-5
D gene: TRBD2
V gene: TRBV7-2
CDR3 protein: CASSLGRLAGTGETQYF
CDR3 DNA: TGTGCCAGCAGCTTAGGCCGGCTAGCGGGAACCGGTGAGACCCAGTACTTC

clone size: -
J gene: TRBJ1-4
D gene: -
V gene: TRBV4-1
CDR3 protein: CASRHALRGKREKLFF
CDR3 DNA: TGCGCCAGCAGGCATGCCCTAAGGGGGAAAAGGGAAAAACTGTTTTTT

clone size: -
J gene: TRBJ2-3
D gene: -
V gene: TRBV15
CDR3 protein: CATSRLLGADTQYF
CDR3 DNA: TGTGCCACCAGCAGATTGCTAGGTGCAGATACGCAGTATTTT

clone size: -
J gene: TRBJ2-7
D gene: TRBD2
V gene: TRBV27
CDR3 protein: CASSWREWDEQYF
CDR3 DNA: TGTGCCAGCAGTTGGCGGGAGTGGGACGAGCAGTACTTC

clone size: -
J gene: TRBJ2-1
D gene: TRBD2
V gene: TRBV4-2
CDR3 protein: CASSQEWGRTGAPGLAENEQFF
CDR3 DNA: TGTGCCAGCAGCCAAGAGTGGGGAAGGACAGGGGCCCCGGGACTAGCGGAAAATGAGCAGTTCTTC

clone size: -
J gene: TRBJ1-3
D gene: TRBD1
V gene: TRBV6-2/TRBV6-3
CDR3 protein: CASSSRDRGSGNTIYF
CDR3 DNA: TGTGCCAGCAGTTCCCGGGACAGGGGGTCTGGAAACACCATATATTTT

clone size: -
J gene: TRBJ1-2
D gene: -
V gene: TRBV6-1
CDR3 protein: CASSPGVNYGYTF
CDR3 DNA: TGTGCCAGCAGTCCAGGGGTGAACTATGGCTACACCTTC

clone size: -
J gene: TRBJ1-2
D gene: TRBD1
V gene: TRBV7-8
CDR3 protein: CASSDRDRGHHYGYTF
CDR3 DNA: TGTGCCAGCAGCGACCGGGACAGGGGGCATCACTATGGCTACACCTTC

clone size: -
J gene: TRBJ2-7
D gene: TRBD1
V gene: TRBV7-9
CDR3 protein: CASSFGQGVYEQYF
CDR3 DNA: TGTGCCAGCAGCTTCGGGCAGGGGGTATACGAGCAGTACTTC

clone size: -
J gene: TRBJ2-6
D gene: TRBD2
V gene: TRBV24-1
CDR3 protein: CATSERTSGRAASGANVLTF
CDR3 DNA: TGTGCCACCAGTGAGCGGACTAGCGGGAGGGCCGCCTCTGGGGCCAACGTCCTGACTTTC

clone size: -
J gene: TRBJ2-5
D gene: TRBD1
V gene: TRBV7-2
CDR3 protein: CASSLGDRGWQETQYF
CDR3 DNA: TGTGCCAGCAGCTTAGGGGACAGGGGTTGGCAAGAGACCCAGTACTTC

clone size: -
J gene: TRBJ2-7
D gene: TRBD2
V gene: TRBV18
CDR3 protein: CASSSLAGVYEQYF
CDR3 DNA: TGTGCCAGCTCATCACTAGCGGGAGTCTACGAGCAGTACTTC

clone size: -
J gene: TRBJ2-3
D gene: -
V gene: TRBV29-1
CDR3 protein: CSEGGDTQYF
CDR3 DNA: TGCAGCGAAGGGGGAGATACGCAGTATTTT

clone size: -
J gene: TRBJ2-3
D gene: TRBD2
V gene: TRBV5-1
CDR3 protein: CASSARPSGSRDTQYF
CDR3 DNA: TGCGCCAGCAGCGCCAGACCTAGCGGGAGTAGGGATACGCAGTATTTT

clone size: -
J gene: TRBJ2-7
D gene: -
V gene: TRBV6-2/TRBV6-3
CDR3 protein: CASSAPRRTVYEQYF
CDR3 DNA: TGTGCCAGCAGTGCGCCCCGGAGGACAGTCTACGAGCAGTACTTC

clone size: -
J gene: TRBJ2-2
D gene: -
V gene: TRBV28
CDR3 protein: CASSGMLGGSAGGELFF
CDR3 DNA: TGTGCCAGCAGTGGAATGCTCGGGGGATCGGCGGGCGGGGAGCTGTTTTTT

clone size: -
J gene: TRBJ2-7
D gene: -
V gene: TRBV14
CDR3 protein: CASSQDRGYSYEQYF
CDR3 DNA: TGTGCCAGCAGCCAAGATAGGGGCTACTCCTACGAGCAGTACTTC

clone size: -
J gene: TRBJ1-5
D gene: -
V gene: TRBV7-9
CDR3 protein: CASSLGDRPDQPQHF
CDR3 DNA: TGTGCCAGCAGCTTAGGAGACAGGCCAGATCAGCCCCAGCATTTT

clone size: -
J gene: TRBJ2-7
D gene: -
V gene: TRBV27
CDR3 protein: CASSSENYEQYF
CDR3 DNA: TGTGCCAGCAGCTCGGAGAACTACGAGCAGTACTTC

clone size: -
J gene: TRBJ1-1
D gene: -
V gene: TRBV6-6
CDR3 protein: CASSPWGGADGTEAFF
CDR3 DNA: TGTGCCAGCAGCCCCTGGGGGGGTGCCGACGGCACTGAAGCTTTCTTT

clone size: -
J gene: TRBJ2-1
D gene: TRBD2
V gene: TRBV7-2
CDR3 protein: CASSLRTSGMVSYNEQFF
CDR3 DNA: TGTGCCAGCAGCTTAAGGACTAGCGGGATGGTCTCCTACAATGAGCAGTTCTTC